The text below deals with one T cell receptor beta chain. Its antigen is not identified. The germline V gene has CDR1 SGHAT and CDR2 FQNNGV. V dropped 3 bases and J dropped 0 bases, with 5 bases sitting between them. The CDR3 sequence is 14 residues long. The sample comes from a study of shared clonotypes between healthy human individuals. General observations from the study: When naive CD4 clonotypes were compared across a few donors, roughly 4.9% were shared. Sample collection involved blood only; tissue repertoires are likely different.

CD8 cells regarded as naive lacked CD45RO, were positively chosen for CCR7, and omitted terminally differentiated effector memory CD45RA+ cells. Each of the donors was a healthy adult who was HIV-negative and had not had a recent acute infection or vaccination. The protocol was immunoSEQ multiplex PCR, while the TCRdb copy is restricted to in-frame clones and leaves out a portion. Of more than 2 million clones in the sample, about 93% were seen once. This clonotype was obtained from a young man in good health. Some clones in this sample may be carry-over from other donors' samples. Sequencing used naive CD8+ T cells from PBMCs. V usage is TRBV11-2 and J usage is TRBJ2-2, with D unresolved. CDR3 coding DNA: TGTGCCAGCAGCTTTGCTTCGAACACCGGGGAGCTGTTTTTT. Translating it yields CASSFASNTGELFF.